Listed below are T cell receptor beta chains from one sample, sequenced in a study of T cells after yellow fever vaccination. Each CDR3 protein is one row after TCRdb ran MiXCR on the 5' RACE reads. The sample shows 200,000 to 300,000 distinct CDR3 sequences, around 7% of them seen only once. Sequenced here: CD4+ T cells sorted from PBMCs, sampled 15 days after the yellow fever booster vaccination. These receptors were collected from a man aged 30 to 39 who received the YFV17D yellow fever vaccine. Each CDR3 is given with its conserved first and last residue. Each record gives: J gene, V gene, clone size, D gene, CDR3 protein, CDR3 DNA. D genes are given only for firm matches. The size field is filled for only some rows; it gives once, few, many or a size class.

J: TRBJ2-1
V: TRBV4-2
size: few
D: -
CDR3: CASSQQPSNEQFF
DNA: TGTGCCAGCAGCCAACAACCCTCCAATGAGCAGTTCTTC

J: TRBJ2-3
V: TRBV7-2
size: -
D: TRBD2
CDR3: CASSMGLAGADTQYF
DNA: TGTGCCAGCAGCATGGGACTAGCGGGAGCCGATACGCAGTATTTT

J: TRBJ2-1
V: TRBV27
size: few
D: TRBD1
CDR3: CASSELGTGNNEQFF
DNA: TGTGCCAGCAGTGAACTCGGGACAGGGAACAATGAGCAGTTCTTC

J: TRBJ2-7
V: TRBV20-1
size: many
D: TRBD1
CDR3: CSARDLTGAYEQYF
DNA: TGCAGTGCTAGAGACTTAACAGGGGCCTACGAGCAGTACTTC

J: TRBJ2-1
V: TRBV14
size: -
D: -
CDR3: CASSLHETRYNEQFF
DNA: TGTGCCAGCAGCCTCCATGAGACTCGCTACAATGAGCAGTTCTTC

J: TRBJ2-6
V: TRBV7-6
size: -
D: -
CDR3: CASSSPPGSSKPNVLTF
DNA: TGTGCCAGCAGCTCGCCCCCCGGGTCCTCAAAGCCCAACGTCCTGACTTTC

J: TRBJ2-7
V: TRBV20-1
size: few
D: TRBD1
CDR3: CSASGTVGEQYF
DNA: TGCAGTGCTAGCGGGACAGTGGGGGAGCAGTACTTC

J: TRBJ1-3
V: TRBV12-3/TRBV12-4
size: few
D: TRBD1
CDR3: CASSWGQGIGNTIYF
DNA: TGTGCCAGCAGCTGGGGACAGGGGATCGGAAACACCATATATTTT

J: TRBJ2-7
V: TRBV5-6
size: -
D: -
CDR3: CASSFFSREEQYF
DNA: TGTGCCAGCAGCTTTTTTTCCCGGGAAGAGCAGTACTTC

J: TRBJ2-1
V: TRBV5-4
size: -
D: TRBD2
CDR3: CASRSGTSVSNEQFF
DNA: TGTGCCAGCAGGTCCGGGACTAGCGTAAGCAATGAGCAGTTCTTC

J: TRBJ2-5
V: TRBV12-3/TRBV12-4
size: few
D: -
CDR3: CASMRSPGETQYF
DNA: TGTGCCAGCATGAGGAGCCCCGGAGAGACCCAGTACTTC

J: TRBJ2-1
V: TRBV2
size: -
D: TRBD2
CDR3: CASSRRLAGDNEQFF
DNA: TGTGCCAGCAGCAGGCGGTTAGCGGGAGACAATGAGCAGTTCTTC

J: TRBJ2-2
V: TRBV7-2
size: few
D: TRBD2
CDR3: CASRDSGRVNTGELFF
DNA: TGTGCCAGCAGAGATAGCGGGAGGGTAAACACCGGGGAGCTGTTTTTT

J: TRBJ2-7
V: TRBV28
size: many
D: -
CDR3: CASSRYGEQYF
DNA: TGTGCCAGCAGTAGATACGGCGAGCAGTACTTC

J: TRBJ2-5
V: TRBV20-1
size: -
D: TRBD2
CDR3: CSAIAGWAETHYF
DNA: TGCAGTGCTATAGCGGGTTGGGCAGAGACCCACTACTTC